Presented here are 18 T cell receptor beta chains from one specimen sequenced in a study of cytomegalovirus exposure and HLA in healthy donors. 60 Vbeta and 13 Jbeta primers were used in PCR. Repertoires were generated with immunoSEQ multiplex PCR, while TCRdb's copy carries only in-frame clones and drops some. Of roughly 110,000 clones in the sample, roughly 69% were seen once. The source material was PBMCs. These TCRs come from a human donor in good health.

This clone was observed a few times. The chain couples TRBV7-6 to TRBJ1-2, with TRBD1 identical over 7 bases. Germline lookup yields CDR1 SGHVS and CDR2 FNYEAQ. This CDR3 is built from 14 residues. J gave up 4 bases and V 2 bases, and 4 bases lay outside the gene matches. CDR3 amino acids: CASSLNEGAYGYTF. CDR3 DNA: TGTGCCAGCAGCTTAAATGAGGGGGCCTATGGCTACACCTTC.

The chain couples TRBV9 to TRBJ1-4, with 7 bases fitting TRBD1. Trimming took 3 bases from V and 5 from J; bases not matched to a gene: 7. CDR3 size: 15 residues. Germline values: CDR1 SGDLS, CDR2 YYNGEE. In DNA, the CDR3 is TGTGCCAGCAGCGGACAGGGTGCAGGAAATGAAAAACTGTTTTTT. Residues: CASSGQGAGNEKLFF.

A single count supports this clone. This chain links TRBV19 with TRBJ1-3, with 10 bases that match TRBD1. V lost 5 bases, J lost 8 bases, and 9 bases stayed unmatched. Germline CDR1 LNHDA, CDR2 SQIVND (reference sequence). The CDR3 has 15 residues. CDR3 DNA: TGTGCCAGTAGTCCCCGGACAGGGGGTAAGGACACCATATATTTT. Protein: CASSPRTGGKDTIYF.

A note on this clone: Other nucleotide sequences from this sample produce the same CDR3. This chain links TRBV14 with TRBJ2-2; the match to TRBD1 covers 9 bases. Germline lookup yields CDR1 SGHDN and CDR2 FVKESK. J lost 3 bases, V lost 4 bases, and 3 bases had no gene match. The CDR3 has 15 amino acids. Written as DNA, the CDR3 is TGTGCCAGCAGCCCCGACAGGGGGTACACCGGGGAGCTGTTTTTT. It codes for CASSPDRGYTGELFF.

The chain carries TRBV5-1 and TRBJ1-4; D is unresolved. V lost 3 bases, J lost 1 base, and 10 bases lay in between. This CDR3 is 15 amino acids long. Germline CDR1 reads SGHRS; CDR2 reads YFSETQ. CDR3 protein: CASSSGAQTNEKLFF. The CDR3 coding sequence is TGCGCCAGCAGCTCGGGAGCGCAAACTAATGAAAAACTGTTTTTT. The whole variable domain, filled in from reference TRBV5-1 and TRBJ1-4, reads KAGVTQTPRYLIKTRGQQVTLSCSPISGHRSVSWYQQTPGQGLQFLFEYFSETQRNKGNFPGRFSGRQFSNSRSEMNVSTLELGDSALYLCASSSGAQTNEKLFFGSGTQLSVL.

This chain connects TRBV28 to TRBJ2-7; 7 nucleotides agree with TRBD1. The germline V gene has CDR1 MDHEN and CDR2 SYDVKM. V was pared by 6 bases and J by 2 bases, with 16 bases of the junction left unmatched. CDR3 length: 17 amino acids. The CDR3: CASRNVHGRGLAYEQYF. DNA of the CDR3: TGTGCCAGCAGGAATGTACATGGAAGGGGGCTGGCCTACGAGCAGTACTTC.

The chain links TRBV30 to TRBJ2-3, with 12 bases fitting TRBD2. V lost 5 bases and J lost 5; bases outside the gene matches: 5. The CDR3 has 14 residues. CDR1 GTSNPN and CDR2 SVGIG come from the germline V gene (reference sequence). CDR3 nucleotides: TGTGCCTGGGGGCTAGCGGGGGGGGGAGATACGCAGTATTTT. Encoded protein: CAWGLAGGGDTQYF.

The CDR3 region is CASSQETRSNNEQFF. In DNA, the CDR3 is TGCGCCAGCAGCCAAGAGACGCGGAGCAACAATGAGCAGTTCTTC. This chain uses TRBV4-3 with TRBJ2-1, with no clear D. Deletions cut 0 bases from V and 5 bases from J, with 11 bases between. Germline V gene lookup returns CDR1 LGHNA and CDR2 YSLEER. This CDR3 has 15 residues.

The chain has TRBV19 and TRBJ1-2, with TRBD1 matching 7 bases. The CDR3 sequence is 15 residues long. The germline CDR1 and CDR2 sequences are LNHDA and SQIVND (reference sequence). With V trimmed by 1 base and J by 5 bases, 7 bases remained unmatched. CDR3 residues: CASSIGYRGRYGYTF. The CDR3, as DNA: TGTGCCAGTAGTATAGGTTACAGGGGAAGGTATGGCTACACCTTC. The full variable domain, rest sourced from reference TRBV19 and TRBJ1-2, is DGGITQSPKYLFRKEGQNVTLSCEQNLNHDAMYWYRQDPGQGLRLIYYSQIVNDFQKGDIAEGYSVSREKKESFPLTVTSAQKNPTAFYLCASSIGYRGRYGYTFGSGTRLTVV.

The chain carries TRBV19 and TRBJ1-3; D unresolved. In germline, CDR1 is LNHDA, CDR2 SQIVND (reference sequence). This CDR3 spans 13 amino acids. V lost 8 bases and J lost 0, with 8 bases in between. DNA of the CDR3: TGTGCCAGTGCACAGATCTCTGGAAACACCATATATTTT. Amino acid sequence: CASAQISGNTIYF.

CDR3 sequence: CSVVVDSSYEQYF. DNA for the CDR3: TGCAGCGTTGTAGTGGACAGCTCCTACGAGCAGTACTTC. This sequence joins TRBV29-1 and TRBJ2-7, with D tentatively TRBD1 (6 bases). The germline CDR1 and CDR2 sequences are SQVTM and ANQGSEA. V was pared by 4 bases and J by 0 bases, with 10 bases between. The CDR3 has 13 residues.

The CDR3 reads CASSSTGLAGGSYNEQFF. CDR3 in DNA: TGTGCCAGCAGCTCGACAGGACTAGCGGGTGGCTCCTACAATGAGCAGTTCTTC. The rearrangement uses TRBV7-9 and TRBJ2-1; 11 nucleotides align to TRBD2. This CDR3 has 18 amino acids. Losses at the gene ends were 4 bases for V and 0 bases for J; bases not matched to a gene: 8. Germline CDR1 SEHNR, CDR2 FQNEAQ (reference sequence).

CDR3 loop: CASSLAGSPTYEQYF. The CDR3 DNA reads as TGCGCCAGCAGCTTGGCGGGGAGTCCAACCTACGAGCAGTACTTC. V is TRBV5-1 and J is TRBJ2-5; D might be TRBD2 (5 bases). The last part of the DNA fits TRBJ2-7 better; the J call may be wrong. Germline values: CDR1 SGHRS, CDR2 YFSETQ. This CDR3 comprises 15 residues.

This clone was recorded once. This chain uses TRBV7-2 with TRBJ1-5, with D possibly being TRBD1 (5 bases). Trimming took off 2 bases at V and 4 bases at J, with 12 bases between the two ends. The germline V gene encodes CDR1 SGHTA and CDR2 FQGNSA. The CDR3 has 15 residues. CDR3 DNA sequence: TGTGCCAGCAGCTTAACAGGAACCCAAAATCAGCCCCAGCATTTT. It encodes CASSLTGTQNQPQHF.

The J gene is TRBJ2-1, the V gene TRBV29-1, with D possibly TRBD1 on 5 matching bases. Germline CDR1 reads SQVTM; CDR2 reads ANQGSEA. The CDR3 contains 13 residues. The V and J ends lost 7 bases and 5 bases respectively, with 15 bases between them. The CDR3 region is CSASTGGHNEQFF. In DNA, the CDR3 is TGCAGCGCCAGTACAGGTGGTCACAATGAGCAGTTCTTC.

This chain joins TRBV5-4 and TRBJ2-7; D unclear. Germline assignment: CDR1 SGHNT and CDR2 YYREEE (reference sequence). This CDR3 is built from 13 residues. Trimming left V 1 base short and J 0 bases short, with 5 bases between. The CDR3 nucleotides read TGTGCCAGCAGCTTGTCGTTCTCCTACGAGCAGTACTTC. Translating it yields CASSLSFSYEQYF.

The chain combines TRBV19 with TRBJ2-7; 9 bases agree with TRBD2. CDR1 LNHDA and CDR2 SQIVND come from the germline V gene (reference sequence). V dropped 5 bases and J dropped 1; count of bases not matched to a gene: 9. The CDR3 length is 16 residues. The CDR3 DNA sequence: TGTGCCAGTAGTCCGGCGGGGGGGGCGGTGTCCTACGAGCAGTACTTC. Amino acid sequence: CASSPAGGAVSYEQYF.

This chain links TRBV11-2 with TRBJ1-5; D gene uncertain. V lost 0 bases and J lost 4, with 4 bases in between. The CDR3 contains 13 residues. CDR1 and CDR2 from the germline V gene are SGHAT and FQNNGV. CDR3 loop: CASSLDLNQPQHF. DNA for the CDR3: TGTGCCAGCAGCTTAGACCTTAATCAGCCCCAGCATTTT.